The source of this TCR beta chain is a study of early T cells in non-severe SARS-CoV-2 infection. Across the whole study: Alpha and beta chains were unpaired, from unsorted whole-blood bulk RNA. Study results and caveats: Anti-spike CD8 responses were favored in VDJdb matching, and private and CD4 specificities were missed.

The TCR library protocol was used to attach unique molecular identifiers. These identifiers were attached to individual cDNA molecules. One entry per CDR3 protein, called by TCRdb with MiXCR from the 5' RACE reads. The sample lists tens of thousands of distinct CDR3 sequences, 5.9% occurring once. Of note for this clonotype: Its matching antigen is unknown. One base away lies a much larger clone, so this may be a sequencing read error.

The CDR3 spans 15 residues. The ends were cut back, 5 bases at V and 4 bases at J, with 17 bases in the middle. Sequencing was carried out using whole blood. This sequence was found in an adult who was a healthcare worker with PCR-confirmed SARS-CoV-2 infection or an uninfected control (not recorded which). The chain carries TRBV12-3 or TRBV12-4 and TRBJ1-2; D may be TRBD1 (5 bases). For the CDR3, the DNA is TGTGCCAGCAGTACCCCGGGACTCGGAACCTATGGCTACACCTTC. It codes for CASSTPGLGTYGYTF.